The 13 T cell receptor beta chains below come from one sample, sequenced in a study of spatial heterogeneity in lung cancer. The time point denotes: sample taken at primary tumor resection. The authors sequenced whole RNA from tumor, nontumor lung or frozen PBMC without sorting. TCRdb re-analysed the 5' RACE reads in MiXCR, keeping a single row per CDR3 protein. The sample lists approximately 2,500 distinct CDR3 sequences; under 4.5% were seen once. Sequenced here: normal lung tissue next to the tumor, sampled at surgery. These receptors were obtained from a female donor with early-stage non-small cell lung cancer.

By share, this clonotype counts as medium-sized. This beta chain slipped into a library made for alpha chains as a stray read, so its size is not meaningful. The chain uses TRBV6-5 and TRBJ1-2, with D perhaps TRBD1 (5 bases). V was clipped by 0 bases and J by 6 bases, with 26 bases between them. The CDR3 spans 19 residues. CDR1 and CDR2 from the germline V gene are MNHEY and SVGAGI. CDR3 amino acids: CASSYSSGRTGLWADGYTF. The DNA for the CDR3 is TGTGCCAGCAGTTACTCTAGTGGCAGAACAGGTCTCTGGGCGGATGGCTACACCTTC.

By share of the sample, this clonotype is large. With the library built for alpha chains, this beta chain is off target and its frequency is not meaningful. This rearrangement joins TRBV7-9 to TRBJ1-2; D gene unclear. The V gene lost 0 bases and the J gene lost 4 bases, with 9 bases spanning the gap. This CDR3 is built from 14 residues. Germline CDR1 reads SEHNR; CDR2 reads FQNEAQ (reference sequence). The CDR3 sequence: CASSLASQTYGYTF. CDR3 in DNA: TGTGCCAGCAGCTTAGCCTCACAGACCTATGGCTACACCTTC.

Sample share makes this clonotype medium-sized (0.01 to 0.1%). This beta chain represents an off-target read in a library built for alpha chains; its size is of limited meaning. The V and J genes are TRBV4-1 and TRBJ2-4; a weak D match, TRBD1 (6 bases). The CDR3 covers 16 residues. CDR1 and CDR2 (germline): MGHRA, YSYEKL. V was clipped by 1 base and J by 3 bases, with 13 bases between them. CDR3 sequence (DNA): TGCGCCAGCAGCCAAGCACAGGGTTTAGGCAAAAACATTCAGTACTTC. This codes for CASSQAQGLGKNIQYF.

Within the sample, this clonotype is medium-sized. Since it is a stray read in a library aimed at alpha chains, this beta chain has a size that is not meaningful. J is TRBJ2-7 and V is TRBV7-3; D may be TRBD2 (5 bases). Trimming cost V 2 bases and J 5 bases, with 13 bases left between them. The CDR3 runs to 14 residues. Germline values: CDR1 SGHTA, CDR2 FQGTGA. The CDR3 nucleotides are TGTGCCAGCAGCTTACCTCCTAGCAGCGACGAGCAGTACGTC. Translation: CASSLPPSSDEQYV.

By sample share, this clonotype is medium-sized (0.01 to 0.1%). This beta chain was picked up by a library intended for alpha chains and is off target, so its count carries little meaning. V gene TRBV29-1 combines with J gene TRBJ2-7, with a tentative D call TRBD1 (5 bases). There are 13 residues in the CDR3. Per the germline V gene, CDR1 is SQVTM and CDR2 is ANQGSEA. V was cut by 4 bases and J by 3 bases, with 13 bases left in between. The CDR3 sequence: CSVVGREVYEQYF. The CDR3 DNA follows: TGCAGCGTTGTCGGCAGGGAAGTCTACGAGCAGTACTTC.

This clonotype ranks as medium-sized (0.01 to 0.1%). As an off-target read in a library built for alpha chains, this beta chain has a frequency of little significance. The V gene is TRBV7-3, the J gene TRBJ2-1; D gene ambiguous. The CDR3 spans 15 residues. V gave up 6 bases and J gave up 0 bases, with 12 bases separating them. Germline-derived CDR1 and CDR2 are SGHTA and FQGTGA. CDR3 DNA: TGTGCCAGCAGTCCGGCCCCGAGCTCCTACAATGAGCAGTTCTTC. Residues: CASSPAPSSYNEQFF.

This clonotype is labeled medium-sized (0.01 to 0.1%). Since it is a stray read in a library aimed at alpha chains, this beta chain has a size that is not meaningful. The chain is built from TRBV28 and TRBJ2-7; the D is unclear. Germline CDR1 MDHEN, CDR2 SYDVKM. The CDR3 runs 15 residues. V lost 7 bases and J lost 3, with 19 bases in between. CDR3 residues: CASIPGGSPGYEQYF. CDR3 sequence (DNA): TGTGCCAGCATCCCTGGCGGCTCGCCTGGCTACGAGCAGTACTTC.

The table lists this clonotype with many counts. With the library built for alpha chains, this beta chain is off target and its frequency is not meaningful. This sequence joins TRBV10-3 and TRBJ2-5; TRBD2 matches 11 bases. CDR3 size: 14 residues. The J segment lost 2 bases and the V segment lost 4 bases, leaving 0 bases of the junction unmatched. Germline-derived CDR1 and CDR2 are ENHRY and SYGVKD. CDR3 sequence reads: CAISGTSGQETQYF. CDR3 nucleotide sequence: TGTGCCATCAGTGGGACTAGCGGGCAAGAGACCCAGTACTTC.

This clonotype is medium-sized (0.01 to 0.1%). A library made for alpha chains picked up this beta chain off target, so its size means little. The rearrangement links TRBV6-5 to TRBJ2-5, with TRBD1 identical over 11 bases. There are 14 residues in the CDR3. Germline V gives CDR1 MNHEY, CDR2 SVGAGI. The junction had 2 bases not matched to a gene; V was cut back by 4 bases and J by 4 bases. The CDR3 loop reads CASSFGTGGETQYF. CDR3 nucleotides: TGTGCCAGCAGTTTCGGGACAGGGGGAGAGACCCAGTACTTC.

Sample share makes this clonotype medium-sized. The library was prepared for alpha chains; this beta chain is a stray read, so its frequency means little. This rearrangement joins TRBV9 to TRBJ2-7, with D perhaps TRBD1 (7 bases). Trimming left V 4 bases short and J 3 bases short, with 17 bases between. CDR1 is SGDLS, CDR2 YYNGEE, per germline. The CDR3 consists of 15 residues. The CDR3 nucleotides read TGTGCCAGCAGCCCCTGGGGGGCAGGGGGCTACGAGCAGTACTTC. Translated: CASSPWGAGGYEQYF.

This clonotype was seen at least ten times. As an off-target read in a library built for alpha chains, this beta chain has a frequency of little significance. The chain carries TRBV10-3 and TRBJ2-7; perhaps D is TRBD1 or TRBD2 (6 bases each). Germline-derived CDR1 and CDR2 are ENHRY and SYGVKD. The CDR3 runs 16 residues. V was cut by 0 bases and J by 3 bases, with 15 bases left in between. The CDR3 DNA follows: TGTGCCATCAGTGAGTCAACGGGGGCGGAGGGCTACGAGCAGTACTTC. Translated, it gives CAISESTGAEGYEQYF.

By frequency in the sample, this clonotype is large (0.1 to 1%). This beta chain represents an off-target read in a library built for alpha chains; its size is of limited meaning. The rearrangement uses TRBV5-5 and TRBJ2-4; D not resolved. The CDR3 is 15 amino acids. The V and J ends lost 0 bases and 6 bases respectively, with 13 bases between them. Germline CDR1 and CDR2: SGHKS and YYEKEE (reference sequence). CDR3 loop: CASSLVGIGRNIQYF. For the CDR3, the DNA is TGTGCCAGCAGCTTGGTGGGCATCGGGCGAAACATTCAGTACTTC.

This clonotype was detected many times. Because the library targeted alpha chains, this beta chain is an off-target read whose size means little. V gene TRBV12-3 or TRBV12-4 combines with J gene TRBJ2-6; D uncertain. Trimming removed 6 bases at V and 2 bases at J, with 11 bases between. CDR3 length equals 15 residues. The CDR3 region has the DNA TGTGCCAGCAGCCCCCCCGGAACTGGGGCCAACGTCCTGACTTTC. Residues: CASSPPGTGANVLTF.